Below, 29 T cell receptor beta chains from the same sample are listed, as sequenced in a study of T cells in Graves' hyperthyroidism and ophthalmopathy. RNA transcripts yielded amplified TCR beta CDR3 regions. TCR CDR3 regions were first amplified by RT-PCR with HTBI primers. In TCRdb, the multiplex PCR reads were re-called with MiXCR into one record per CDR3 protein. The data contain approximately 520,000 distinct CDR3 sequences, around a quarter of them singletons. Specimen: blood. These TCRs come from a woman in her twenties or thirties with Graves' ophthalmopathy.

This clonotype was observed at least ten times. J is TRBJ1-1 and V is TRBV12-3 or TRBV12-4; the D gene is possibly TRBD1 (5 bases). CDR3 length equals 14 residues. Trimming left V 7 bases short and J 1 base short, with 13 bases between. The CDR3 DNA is TGTGCCAGCATCGGGGGGATCTCGAACACTGAAGCTTTCTTT. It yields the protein CASIGGISNTEAFF.

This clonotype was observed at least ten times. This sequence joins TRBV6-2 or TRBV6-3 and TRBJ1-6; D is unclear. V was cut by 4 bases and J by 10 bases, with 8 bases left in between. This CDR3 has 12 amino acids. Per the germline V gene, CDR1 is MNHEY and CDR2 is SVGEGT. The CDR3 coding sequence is TGTGCCAGCAGTTTTACACGGTCACCCCTCCACTTT. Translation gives CASSFTRSPLHF.

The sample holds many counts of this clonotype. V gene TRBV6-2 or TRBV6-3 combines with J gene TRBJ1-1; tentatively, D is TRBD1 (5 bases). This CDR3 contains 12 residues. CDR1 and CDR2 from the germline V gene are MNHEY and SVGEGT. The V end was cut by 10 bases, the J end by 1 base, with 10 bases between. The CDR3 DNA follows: TGTGCCACCCAGAGGGGGAACACTGAAGCTTTCTTT. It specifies CATQRGNTEAFF.

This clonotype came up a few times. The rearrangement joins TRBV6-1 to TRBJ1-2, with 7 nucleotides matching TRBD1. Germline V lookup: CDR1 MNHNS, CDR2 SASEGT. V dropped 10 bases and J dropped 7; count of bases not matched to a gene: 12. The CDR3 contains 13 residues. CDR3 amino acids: CATTQTGSFGYTF. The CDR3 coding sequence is TGTGCCACGACCCAGACAGGGTCTTTTGGCTACACCTTC.

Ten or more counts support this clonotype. CDR3 DNA: TGTGCCAGCAGTTACACAGGGGTGAACACTGAAGCTTTCTTT. As protein: CASSYTGVNTEAFF. This chain connects TRBV6-5 to TRBJ1-1; 7 bases fit TRBD1. The V segment lost 2 bases and the J segment 0 bases; nucleotides outside the gene matches: 0. The CDR3 consists of 14 residues. CDR1 and CDR2 (germline): MNHEY, SVGAGI.

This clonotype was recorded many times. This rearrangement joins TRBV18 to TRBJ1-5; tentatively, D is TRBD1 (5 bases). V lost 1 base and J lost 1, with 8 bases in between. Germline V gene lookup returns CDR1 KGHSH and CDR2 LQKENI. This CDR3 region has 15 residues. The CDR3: CASSPLGGSNQPQHF. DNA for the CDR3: TGTGCCAGCTCACCACTGGGGGGGAGCAATCAGCCCCAGCATTTT.

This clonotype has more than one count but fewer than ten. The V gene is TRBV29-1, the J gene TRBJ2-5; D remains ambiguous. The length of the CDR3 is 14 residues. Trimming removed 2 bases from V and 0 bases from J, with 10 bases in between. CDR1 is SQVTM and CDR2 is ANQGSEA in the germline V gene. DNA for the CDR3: TGCAGCGTTGAAAACCGGGCTTACCAAGAGACCCAGTACTTC. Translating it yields CSVENRAYQETQYF.

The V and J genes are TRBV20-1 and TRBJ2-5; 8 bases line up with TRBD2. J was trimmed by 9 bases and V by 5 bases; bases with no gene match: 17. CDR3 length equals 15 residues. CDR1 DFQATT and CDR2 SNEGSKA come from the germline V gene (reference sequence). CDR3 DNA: TGCAGTGCTCCCTCGAGTAGCGGGGCCCAGTTCGCCCAGTACTTC. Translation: CSAPSSSGAQFAQYF.

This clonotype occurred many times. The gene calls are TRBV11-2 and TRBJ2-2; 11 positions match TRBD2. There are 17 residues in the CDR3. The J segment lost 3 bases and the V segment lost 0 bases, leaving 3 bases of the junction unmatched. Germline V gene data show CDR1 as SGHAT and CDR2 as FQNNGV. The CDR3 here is CASSLDSGGGYTGELFF. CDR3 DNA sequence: TGTGCCAGCAGCTTAGATAGCGGGGGGGGATACACCGGGGAGCTGTTTTTT.

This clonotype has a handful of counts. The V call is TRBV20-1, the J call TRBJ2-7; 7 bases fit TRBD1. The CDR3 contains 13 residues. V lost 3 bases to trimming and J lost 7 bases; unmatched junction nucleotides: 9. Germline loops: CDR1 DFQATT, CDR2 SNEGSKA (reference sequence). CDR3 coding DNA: TGCAGTGCTAGGGACAGGAGCCCCTTGGAGCAGTACTTC. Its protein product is CSARDRSPLEQYF.

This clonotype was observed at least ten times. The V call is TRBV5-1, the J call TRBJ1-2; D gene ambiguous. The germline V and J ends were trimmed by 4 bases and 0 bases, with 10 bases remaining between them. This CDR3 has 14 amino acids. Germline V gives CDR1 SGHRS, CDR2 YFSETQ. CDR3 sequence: CASSRSTPNYGYTF. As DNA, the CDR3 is TGCGCCAGCAGCCGGAGTACGCCTAACTATGGCTACACCTTC.

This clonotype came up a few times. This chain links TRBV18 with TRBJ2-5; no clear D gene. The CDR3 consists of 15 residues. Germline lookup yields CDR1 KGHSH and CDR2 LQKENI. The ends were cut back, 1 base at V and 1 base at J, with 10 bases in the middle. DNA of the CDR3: TGTGCCAGCTCACCACGTCGGGCAGTCCAAGAGACCCAGTACTTC. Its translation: CASSPRRAVQETQYF.

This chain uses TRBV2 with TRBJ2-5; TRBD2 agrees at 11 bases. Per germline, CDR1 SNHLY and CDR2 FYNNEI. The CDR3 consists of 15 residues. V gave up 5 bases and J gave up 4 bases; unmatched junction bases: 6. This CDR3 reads CASSRLAGRRETQYF. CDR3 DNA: TGTGCCAGCAGTCGACTAGCGGGACGCCGAGAGACCCAGTACTTC.

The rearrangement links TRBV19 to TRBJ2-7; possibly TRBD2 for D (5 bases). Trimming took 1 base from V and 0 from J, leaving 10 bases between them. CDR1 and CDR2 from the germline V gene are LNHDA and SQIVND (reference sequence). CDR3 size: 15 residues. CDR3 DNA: TGTGCCAGTAGTATAGCACGGGGATCCTCCTACGAGCAGTACTTC. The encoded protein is CASSIARGSSYEQYF. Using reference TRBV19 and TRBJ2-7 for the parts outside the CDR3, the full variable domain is DGGITQSPKYLFRKEGQNVTLSCEQNLNHDAMYWYRQDPGQGLRLIYYSQIVNDFQKGDIAEGYSVSREKKESFPLTVTSAQKNPTAFYLCASSIARGSSYEQYFGPGTRLTVT.

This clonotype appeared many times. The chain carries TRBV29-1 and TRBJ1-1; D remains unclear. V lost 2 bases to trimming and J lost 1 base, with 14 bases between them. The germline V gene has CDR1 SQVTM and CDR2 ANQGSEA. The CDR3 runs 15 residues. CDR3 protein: CSVEPPLIENTEAFF. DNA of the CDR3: TGCAGCGTTGAACCACCTTTGATAGAGAACACTGAAGCTTTCTTT.

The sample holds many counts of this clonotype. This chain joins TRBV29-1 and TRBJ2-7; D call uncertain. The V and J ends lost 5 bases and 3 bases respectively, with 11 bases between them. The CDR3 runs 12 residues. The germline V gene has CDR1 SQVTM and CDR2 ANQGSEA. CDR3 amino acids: CSVRLIDYEQYF. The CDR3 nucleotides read TGCAGCGTTCGGCTGATTGACTACGAGCAGTACTTC.

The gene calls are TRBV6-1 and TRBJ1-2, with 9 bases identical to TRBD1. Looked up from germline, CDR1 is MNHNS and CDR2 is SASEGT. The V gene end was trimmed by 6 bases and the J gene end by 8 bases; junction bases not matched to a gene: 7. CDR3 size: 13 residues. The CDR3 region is CASRTGGWKGYTF. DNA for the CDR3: TGTGCCAGCAGGACAGGGGGTTGGAAGGGCTACACCTTC.

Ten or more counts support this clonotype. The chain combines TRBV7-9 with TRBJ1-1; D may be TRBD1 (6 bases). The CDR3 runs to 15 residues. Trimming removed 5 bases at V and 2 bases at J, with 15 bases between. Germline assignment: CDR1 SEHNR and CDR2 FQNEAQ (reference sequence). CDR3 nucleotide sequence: TGTGCCAGCAGCGATTGGACAGATTTTAACACTGAAGCTTTCTTT. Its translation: CASSDWTDFNTEAFF.

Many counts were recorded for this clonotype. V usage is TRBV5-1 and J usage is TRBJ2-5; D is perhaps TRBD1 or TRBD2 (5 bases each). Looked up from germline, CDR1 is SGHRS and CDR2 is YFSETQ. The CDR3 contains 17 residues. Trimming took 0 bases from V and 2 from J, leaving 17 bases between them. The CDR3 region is CASSLDTTGTGQETQYF. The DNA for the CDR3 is TGCGCCAGCAGCTTGGATACAACCGGGACGGGACAAGAGACCCAGTACTTC.

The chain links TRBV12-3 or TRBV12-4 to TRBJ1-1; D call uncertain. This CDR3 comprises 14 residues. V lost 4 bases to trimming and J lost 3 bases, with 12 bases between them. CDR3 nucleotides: TGTGCCAGCAGTTCTACAAGGACTTACACTGAAGCTTTCTTT. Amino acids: CASSSTRTYTEAFF.

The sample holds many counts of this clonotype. CDR3 region: CASRATRNTEAFF. As DNA, the CDR3 is TGCGCCAGCAGGGCGACAAGGAACACTGAAGCTTTCTTT. The gene calls are TRBV10-2 and TRBJ1-1; no clear D. Germline CDR1 and CDR2: WSHSY and SAAADI. The CDR3 contains 13 residues. Trimming shortened V by 6 bases and J by 1 base, and 9 bases separated the two germline ends.

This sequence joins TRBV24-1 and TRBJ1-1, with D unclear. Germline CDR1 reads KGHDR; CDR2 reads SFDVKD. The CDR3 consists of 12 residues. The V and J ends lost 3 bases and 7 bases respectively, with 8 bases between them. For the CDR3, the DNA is TGTGCCACCAGTGATAGCGGTGATGAAGCTTTCTTT. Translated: CATSDSGDEAFF.

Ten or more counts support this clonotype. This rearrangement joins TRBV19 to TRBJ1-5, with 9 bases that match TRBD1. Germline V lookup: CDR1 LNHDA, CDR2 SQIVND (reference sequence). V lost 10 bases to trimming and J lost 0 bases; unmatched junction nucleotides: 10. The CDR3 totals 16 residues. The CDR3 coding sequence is TGTGCCACCGCCGACAGGGGGGAATATAGCAATCAGCCCCAGCATTTT. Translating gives CATADRGEYSNQPQHF.

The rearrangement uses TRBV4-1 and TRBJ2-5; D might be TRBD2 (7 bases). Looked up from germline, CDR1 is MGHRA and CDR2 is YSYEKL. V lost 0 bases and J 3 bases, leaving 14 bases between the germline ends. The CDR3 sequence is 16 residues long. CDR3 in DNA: TGCGCCAGCAGCCAAGACTCGTTAGGGGGGGAAGAGACCCAGTACTTC. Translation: CASSQDSLGGEETQYF.

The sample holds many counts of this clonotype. The CDR3 nucleotides read TGTGCCAGCAGTTATCTTGGGGGGCGCAATGGCTACACCTTC. The encoded protein is CASSYLGGRNGYTF. The chain employs TRBV6-5 and TRBJ1-2; weak D call: TRBD1 (6 bases). Germline V lookup: CDR1 MNHEY, CDR2 SVGAGI. CDR3 size: 14 residues. V was shortened by 3 bases and J by 6 bases, with 14 bases between the two germline ends.

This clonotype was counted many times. The CDR3 coding sequence is TGCGCCAGCAGCCAAGTGGGAGACAGGGTGACTGGCGAGCAGTACTTC. It is translated as CASSQVGDRVTGEQYF. The chain couples TRBV4-1 to TRBJ2-7; 7 bases are shared with TRBD1. This CDR3 is built from 16 residues. Germline V CDR1 and CDR2: MGHRA, YSYEKL. The V and J ends lost 1 base and 6 bases, in that order; junction bases with no gene match: 12.

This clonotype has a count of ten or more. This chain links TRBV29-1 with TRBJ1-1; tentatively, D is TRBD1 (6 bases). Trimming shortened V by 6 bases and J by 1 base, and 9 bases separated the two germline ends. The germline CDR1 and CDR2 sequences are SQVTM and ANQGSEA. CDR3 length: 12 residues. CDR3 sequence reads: CSVPDRNTEAFF. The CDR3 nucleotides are TGCAGCGTCCCGGACAGGAACACTGAAGCTTTCTTT. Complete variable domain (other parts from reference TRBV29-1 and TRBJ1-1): SAVISQKPSRDICQRGTSLTIQCQVDSQVTMMFWYRQQPGQSLTLIATANQGSEATYESGFVIDKFPISRPNLTFSTLTVSNMSPEDSSIYLCSVPDRNTEAFFGQGTRLTVV.

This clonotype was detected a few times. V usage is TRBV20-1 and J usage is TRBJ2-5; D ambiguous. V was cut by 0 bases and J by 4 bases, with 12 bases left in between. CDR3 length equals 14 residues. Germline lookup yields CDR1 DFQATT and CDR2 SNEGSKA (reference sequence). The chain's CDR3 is CSARDSSKAETQYF. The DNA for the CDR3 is TGCAGTGCTAGAGATTCCTCGAAGGCAGAGACCCAGTACTTC.

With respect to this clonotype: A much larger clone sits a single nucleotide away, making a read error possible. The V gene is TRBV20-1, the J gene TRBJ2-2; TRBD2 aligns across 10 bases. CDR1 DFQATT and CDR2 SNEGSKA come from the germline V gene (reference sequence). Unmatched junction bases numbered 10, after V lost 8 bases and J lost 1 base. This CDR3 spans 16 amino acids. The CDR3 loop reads CSIRALAGENTGELFF. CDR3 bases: TGCAGTATCAGAGCCCTAGCGGGGGAGAACACCGGGGAGCTGTTTTTT.